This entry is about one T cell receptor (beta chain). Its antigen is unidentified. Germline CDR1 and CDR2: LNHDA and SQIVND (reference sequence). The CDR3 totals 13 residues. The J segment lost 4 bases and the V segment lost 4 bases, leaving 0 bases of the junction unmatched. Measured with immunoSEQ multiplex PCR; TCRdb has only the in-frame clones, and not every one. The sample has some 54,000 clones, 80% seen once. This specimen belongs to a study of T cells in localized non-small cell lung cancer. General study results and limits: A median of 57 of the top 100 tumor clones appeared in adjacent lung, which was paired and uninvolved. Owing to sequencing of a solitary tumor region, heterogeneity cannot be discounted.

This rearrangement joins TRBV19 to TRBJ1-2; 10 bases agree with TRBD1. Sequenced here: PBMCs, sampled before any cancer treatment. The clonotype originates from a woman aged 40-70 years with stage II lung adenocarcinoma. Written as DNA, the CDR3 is TGTGCCAGTAGTAGGACAGGGGGCTATGGCTACACCTTC. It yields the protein CASSRTGGYGYTF. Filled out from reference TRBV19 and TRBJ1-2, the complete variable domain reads DGGITQSPKYLFRKEGQNVTLSCEQNLNHDAMYWYRQDPGQGLRLIYYSQIVNDFQKGDIAEGYSVSREKKESFPLTVTSAQKNPTAFYLCASSRTGGYGYTFGSGTRLTVV.